These 23 T cell receptor beta chains originate from one sample sequenced in a study of molecular identifiers for immune sequencing clone quantification. One entry per CDR3 protein results from TCRdb running MiXCR on the PCR reads. Seen here are about 510,000 distinct CDR3 sequences, about 26% observed once, and the top ten hold 0.7% to 0.9%. Material for sequencing was naive CD8+ T cells from blood, with Jurkat cell RNA spiked in. Subset given: FACS-sorted CD8+CD4-CCR7+CD45RA+ naive T cells. The source of these receptors is a human donor in good health. Some libraries in this study had Jurkat cell RNA spiked in.

As regards this clonotype: A much larger clonotype is one base distant, so this may be a read error. The chain combines TRBV20-1 with TRBJ1-5, with TRBD1 identical over 7 bases. CDR1 and CDR2 from the germline V gene are DFQATT and SNEGSKA (reference sequence). The CDR3 covers 15 residues. The CDR3 loop reads CSAHRQGYGNQPQRF. In nucleotides, the CDR3 is TGCAGTGCTCACCGACAGGGTTACGGCAATCAGCCCCAGCGTTTT.

This clonotype has ten or more counts. The CDR3 DNA sequence: TGTGCCGGAGGGGCCGGGCTGAACACTGAAGCTTTCTTT. It translates to CAGGAGLNTEAFF. The chain employs TRBV7-9 and TRBJ1-1; a possible D gene is TRBD1 (5 bases). The length of the CDR3 is 13 residues. V lost 11 bases to trimming and J lost 0 bases, with 13 bases between them. The germline V gene has CDR1 SEHNR and CDR2 FQNEAQ (reference sequence).

The CDR3 DNA sequence: TGCAGTGCCTCGGGGACAGACACCGGGGAGCTGTTTTTT. Translated: CSASGTDTGELFF. The chain is built from TRBV20-1 and TRBJ2-2, with 7 bases aligning to TRBD1. The CDR3 has 13 residues. Germline V CDR1 and CDR2: DFQATT, SNEGSKA (reference sequence). V lost 6 bases and J lost 3; bases outside the gene matches: 4.

With respect to this clonotype: A much larger clone is a single base away; this may be a read error. V gene TRBV6-2 or TRBV6-3 combines with J gene TRBJ2-7; D is undetermined. Germline-derived CDR1 and CDR2 are MNHEY and SVGEGT. V was pared by 10 bases and J by 4 bases, with 17 bases between. The CDR3 extends over 13 amino acids. CDR3 residues: CANSLFAGYEQYF. CDR3 in DNA: TGTGCCAACAGCCTGTTCGCTGGGTACGAGCAGTACTTC.

The CDR3 protein is CASSSGMALRRVAYF. Here the CDR3 DNA reads TGTGCCAGCAGCTCAGGGATGGCCTTACGGCGGGTGGCGTACTTC. The chain carries TRBV27 and TRBJ2-7, with D perhaps given as TRBD1 or TRBD2 (5 bases each). The CDR3 sequence is 15 residues long. Germline values: CDR1 MNHEY, CDR2 SMNVEV (reference sequence). V dropped 6 bases and J dropped 12 bases, with 27 bases sitting between them.

Worth noting for this clonotype: One end of the junction is discordant with germline, which a read error may explain. The V gene is TRBV20-1, the J gene TRBJ2-3; TRBD2 matches 8 bases. Germline assignment: CDR1 DFQATT and CDR2 SNEGSKA (reference sequence). The CDR3 length is 15 residues. The DNA for the CDR3 is TGCAGTGCTAGAGTCGCGAGCGGGGGAACAGTTACGCAGTATTTT. Protein sequence: CSARVASGGTVTQYF.

The CDR3: CASSTRSGLEETQYF. Here the CDR3 DNA reads TGTGCCAGCAGCACTCGGTCGGGACTAGAAGAGACCCAGTACTTC. The chain employs TRBV7-9 and TRBJ2-5, with 8 bases that match TRBD2. The CDR3 consists of 15 residues. Germline V gene data show CDR1 as SEHNR and CDR2 as FQNEAQ (reference sequence). V dropped 5 bases and J dropped 3; count of bases not matched to a gene: 8.

To note about this clonotype: This sequence may be a read error, since a much larger clone differs from it by one base. The CDR3 does not close with the conserved phenylalanine or tryptophan, likely indicating a read error. The rearrangement joins TRBV5-1 to TRBJ2-5; D is possibly TRBD2 (6 bases). The CDR3 has 15 amino acids. The germline V gene encodes CDR1 SGHRS and CDR2 YFSETQ. V lost 4 bases to trimming and J lost 4 bases, with 17 bases between them. The CDR3 sequence: CASSPYRRETETQYL. The CDR3 DNA follows: TGCGCCAGCAGCCCCTATAGGAGGGAGACAGAGACCCAGTACCTC.

This chain joins TRBV27 and TRBJ2-5; D may be TRBD1 (6 bases). Germline V gene lookup returns CDR1 MNHEY and CDR2 SMNVEV (reference sequence). V was trimmed by 4 bases and J by 1 base, leaving 13 bases between them. The CDR3 spans 15 residues. The DNA for the CDR3 is TGTGCCAGCAGTTCAACCGGGACACTCCAAGAGACCCAGTACTTC. It codes for CASSSTGTLQETQYF.

V gene TRBV19 combines with J gene TRBJ2-1; D is possibly TRBD1 (5 bases). Between the trimmed V and J ends, which lost 8 bases and 3 bases, there was a span of 8 bases. CDR3 length: 12 residues. CDR1 LNHDA and CDR2 SQIVND come from the germline V gene (reference sequence). In DNA, the CDR3 is TGTGCCAGTGCGACAGACTACAATGAGCAGTTCTTC. Protein product: CASATDYNEQFF.

The gene calls are TRBV12-3 or TRBV12-4 and TRBJ2-1; TRBD2 might be the D (5 bases). The CDR3 consists of 14 residues. V was trimmed by 7 bases and J by 8 bases, leaving 18 bases between them. In DNA form, the CDR3 reads TGTGCCAGCAACGACGGACTCCGATTAGATGAGCAGTTCTTC. The encoded protein is CASNDGLRLDEQFF.

This sequence joins TRBV7-3 and TRBJ2-1, with TRBD1 identical over 8 bases. Germline V gene data show CDR1 as SGHTA and CDR2 as FQGTGA. CDR3 size: 16 residues. J gave up 2 bases and V 2 bases, and 5 bases lay outside the gene matches. The CDR3 protein is CASSLGTGITYNEQFF. DNA for the CDR3: TGTGCCAGCAGCTTAGGGACAGGAATCACCTACAATGAGCAGTTCTTC.

This clonotype was picked up many times. As DNA, the CDR3 is TGCGCCAGCAGCCAAGAGGGGAATCAGGGTGATTCACCCCTCCACTTT. Its protein is CASSQEGNQGDSPLHF. V is TRBV4-1 and J is TRBJ1-6; possibly TRBD1 for D (5 bases). This CDR3 has 16 amino acids. The germline CDR1 and CDR2 sequences are MGHRA and YSYEKL. Trimming shortened V by 0 bases and J by 8 bases, and 14 bases separated the two germline ends.

This clonotype appeared many times. This rearrangement joins TRBV2 to TRBJ2-2; 9 bases align to TRBD2. The length of the CDR3 is 13 residues. V dropped 7 bases and J dropped 6; count of bases not matched to a gene: 3. The V gene's germline CDR1 is SNHLY and CDR2 FYNNEI. CDR3 DNA: TGTGCCAGCACGACTAGCGGCGCCGGGGAGCTGTTTTTT. This encodes CASTTSGAGELFF.

This clonotype has more than one count but fewer than ten. The chain joins TRBV3-1 to TRBJ2-7, with TRBD2 matching over 7 bases. The CDR3 totals 17 residues. Trimming cost V 1 base and J 0 bases; bases outside gene matches: 9. Germline V lookup: CDR1 LGHDT, CDR2 YNNKEL (reference sequence). CDR3 in amino acids: CASSQVSAGVYSYEQYF. CDR3 in DNA: TGTGCCAGCAGCCAAGTCTCCGCGGGAGTCTACTCCTACGAGCAGTACTTC.

A note on this clonotype: A much more abundant neighbour one base away suggests this may be a read error. The rearrangement links TRBV29-1 to TRBJ2-1; D is unclear. In germline, CDR1 is SQVTM, CDR2 ANQGSEA. The CDR3 has 10 residues. V lost 7 bases, J lost 9 bases, and 10 bases lay in between. CDR3 residues: CSAADTEQFF. Here the CDR3 DNA reads TGCAGCGCCGCAGATACTGAGCAGTTCTTC.

The chain carries TRBV7-3 and TRBJ2-1; possibly TRBD2 for D (6 bases). V shed 3 bases and J shed 15 bases, with 21 bases lying between them. The CDR3 totals 14 residues. Germline V CDR1 and CDR2: SGHTA, FQGTGA. The CDR3 loop reads CASSFGMGGNAPFF. CDR3 sequence (DNA): TGTGCCAGCAGCTTCGGAATGGGAGGTAATGCGCCGTTCTTC.

This clonotype turned up a few times. A read error may account for a junction end that differs from germline. The rearrangement uses TRBV4-2 and TRBJ2-1, with 11 nucleotides matching TRBD2. The CDR3 spans 17 residues. Germline CDR1 is LGHNA and CDR2 is YNFKEQ. This CDR3 is CASSQDLNPTSGREEIF. In DNA form, the CDR3 reads TGTGCCAGCAGCCAAGATCTGAATCCAACTAGCGGGAGAGAGGAAATCTTC.

This clonotype was observed a few times. This chain uses TRBV27 with TRBJ1-1; D gene uncertain. The CDR3 consists of 13 residues. The V end was cut by 4 bases, the J end by 4 bases, with 10 bases between. CDR1 is MNHEY, CDR2 SMNVEV, per germline (reference sequence). The CDR3 reads CASSYGVSTEAFF. The CDR3 bases are TGTGCCAGCAGTTATGGGGTTAGCACTGAAGCTTTCTTT.

The gene calls are TRBV4-3 and TRBJ2-3; D is ambiguous. Germline V gene data show CDR1 as LGHNA and CDR2 as YSLEER. V dropped 3 bases and J dropped 1 base, with 8 bases sitting between them. This CDR3 is 14 amino acids long. The DNA for the CDR3 is TGCGCCAGCAGCCATTCCAAGGGCACAGATACGCAGTATTTT. Protein product: CASSHSKGTDTQYF.

The chain has TRBV6-5 and TRBJ2-7; 12 nucleotides align to TRBD2. This CDR3 has 15 amino acids. Germline V gene sequence: CDR1 MNHEY, CDR2 SVGAGI. V trimming: 1 base; J trimming: 6 bases; junction bases outside the gene matches: 4. The CDR3 DNA follows: TGTGCCAGCAGTTACTTAGGACTAGCGGGACGCGAGCAGTACTTC. Translating it yields CASSYLGLAGREQYF.

In this sample, this clonotype turned up a few times. The chain joins TRBV19 to TRBJ2-1; D call uncertain. Germline-derived CDR1 and CDR2 are LNHDA and SQIVND (reference sequence). The CDR3 is made up of 11 amino acids. V dropped 3 bases and J dropped 5 bases, with 2 bases sitting between them. This CDR3 is CASSIHNEQFF. As DNA, the CDR3 is TGTGCCAGTAGTATCCACAATGAGCAGTTCTTC.

The V call is TRBV19, the J call TRBJ1-1; weak D call: TRBD1 (5 bases). Trimming left V 5 bases short and J 7 bases short, with 14 bases between. From germline, CDR1 is LNHDA and CDR2 SQIVND (reference sequence). The CDR3 length is 13 residues. The CDR3 DNA sequence: TGTGCCAGTAGTGACGGGGACGGCCTTGAAGCTTTCTTT. Residues: CASSDGDGLEAFF.